The TCR beta chain under discussion was sequenced for a study of blood T cell repertoires in COVID-19 (dated by TCRdb to the early 2020s). In the study overall: The collaborator samples originated in the United States, Italy and Spain and spanned the acute and convalescent phases of COVID-19. The prospective study material was composed of cDNA or gDNA derived from T cells, B-cell-depleted T cells, or PBMCs. The dataset comprised deeply sampled blood TCRbeta repertoires from subjects exposed to, actively infected with, or recovered from COVID-19. The repertoires were released in a freely available public database intended as a resource for research on the immune response to SARS-CoV-2. The samples were drawn from the first 160 participants of the ongoing ImmuneRACE study and from 950 to 1,500 subjects provided by 6 global collaborators. Nearly every sample came with metadata listing a de-identified subject ID, COVID-19 status, age in years and sex. Where available, HLA class I and class II types were obtained from metadata supplied by the sample provider rather than from assay-based typing.

As regards this clone: Its antigen is still unknown. No base quality information exists; no much larger clone differs at one position.

From cysteine to phenylalanine, the CDR3 is 15 amino acids long. Kept here is only the CDR3 DNA, which spans 45 bases and is read in frame from base 1. The germline V gene gives CDR1 as LGHNA and CDR2 as YSLEER. Deletion took 1 base off V and 5 bases off J, with a span of 14 bases between the germline ends. The immunoSEQ Assay, a bias-controlled multiplex PCR, was used to amplify TCRbeta CDR3 regions from genomic DNA. Concerning the study's data processing: Nucleated cell counts per sample were estimated from amplification of reference gene primers within the assay. To quantify the absolute abundance of each unique TCRbeta CDR3 rearrangement, sequence reads were collapsed and filtered. For each sample, productive Simpson clonality was calculated by taking the square root of Simpson's diversity index across productive rearrangements. As stored in TCRdb, this immuneACCESS dataset retains in-frame rearrangements with V and J assigned. A fraction of the clones does not appear; measured against another copy, unresolved V genes explain less than half of the discrepancy, and the remainder lacks a known reason. D and trimming were read from the DNA, whereas the V and J calls and clone size are those reported in that table. Across this sample there are over 120,000 clones, with about 90% seen only once. In total, the top ten clones hold roughly two fifths of the sample.

Samples from volunteer blood donors who had recovered from COVID-19 were contributed by a second Seattle source. The collaborating institutions used their own protocols to collect whole blood in K2EDTA tubes. Collaborator samples were shipped for TCRbeta analysis as frozen whole blood, isolated PBMCs, or DNA extracted from either sample type. Summary of the overall study and its limitations: The amount of clinical and demographic metadata varied by source and participant and was provided uncurated.

The chain links TRBV4-3 with TRBJ1-1; the D gene cannot be resolved reliably. The sequenced material came from peripheral blood. This sequence was found in a man aged 50 to 60 who had recovered from COVID-19. For the CDR3, the sequence is CASSQARRGRTEAFF. The DNA is TGCGCCAGCAGCCAAGCCCGACGAGGCCGGACTGAAGCTTTCTTT.